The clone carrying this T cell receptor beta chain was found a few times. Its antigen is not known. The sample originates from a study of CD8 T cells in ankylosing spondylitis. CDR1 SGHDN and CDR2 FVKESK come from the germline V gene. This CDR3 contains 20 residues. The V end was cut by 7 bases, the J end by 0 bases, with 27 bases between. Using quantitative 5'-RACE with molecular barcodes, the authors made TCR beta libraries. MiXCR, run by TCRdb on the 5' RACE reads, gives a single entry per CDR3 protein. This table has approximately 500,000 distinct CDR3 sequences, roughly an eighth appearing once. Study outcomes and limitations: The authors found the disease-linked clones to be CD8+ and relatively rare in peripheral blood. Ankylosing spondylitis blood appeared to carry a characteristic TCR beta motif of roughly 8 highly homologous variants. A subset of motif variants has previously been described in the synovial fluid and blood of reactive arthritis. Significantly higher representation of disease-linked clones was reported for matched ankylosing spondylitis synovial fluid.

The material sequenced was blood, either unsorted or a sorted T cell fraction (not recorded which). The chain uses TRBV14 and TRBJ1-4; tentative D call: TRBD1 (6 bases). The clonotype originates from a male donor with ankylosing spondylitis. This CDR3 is CASIITLGHRAVATNEKLFF. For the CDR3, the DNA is TGTGCCAGCATTATCACCCTCGGCCACAGGGCCGTTGCAACTAATGAAAAACTGTTTTTT.